This entry lists 23 T cell receptor beta chains sequenced from one sample in a study of human T cells and chemical hapten exposure. Described time point: pre-sensitization, week 0. This sample's treatment: therapeutic diphenylcyclopropenone sensitization with weekly scalp DPC. TCRdb independently ran MiXCR on the RACE reads; one entry per CDR3 protein. Among 62,000 or so distinct CDR3 sequences listed, roughly 11% were seen once. The sample was whole blood, taken in connection with sensitization to the hapten diphenylcyclopropenone (DPC). The source is a woman in her forties or fifties with alopecia areata. Some clones in this sample may be carry-over from other donors' samples.

This clonotype showed up just a few times. This chain joins TRBV2 and TRBJ1-4, with D possibly matching TRBD1 (6 bases). Per the germline V gene, CDR1 is SNHLY and CDR2 is FYNNEI. The ends were cut back, 7 bases at V and 10 bases at J, with 19 bases in the middle. CDR3 length equals 14 residues. The CDR3 here is CASNSQGTEGKLFF. The CDR3 nucleotides read TGTGCCAGCAACTCGCAGGGGACCGAGGGAAAACTGTTTTTT.

This clonotype was picked up a small number of times. In DNA form, the CDR3 reads TGCGCCAGCAGCTTGGGCCATGGTGCCCCCAATGAGCAGTTCTTC. Protein product: CASSLGHGAPNEQFF. The chain combines TRBV5-1 with TRBJ2-1, with D uncertain. CDR1 and CDR2 (germline): SGHRS, YFSETQ. This CDR3 spans 15 amino acids. With 0 bases removed from V and 6 bases from J, the gap between germline ends came to 13 bases. Drawing the rest from reference TRBV5-1 and TRBJ2-1, the complete variable domain is KAGVTQTPRYLIKTRGQQVTLSCSPISGHRSVSWYQQTPGQGLQFLFEYFSETQRNKGNFPGRFSGRQFSNSRSEMNVSTLELGDSALYLCASSLGHGAPNEQFFGPGTRLTVL.

In this sample, this clonotype turned up many times. V gene TRBV7-9 combines with J gene TRBJ2-2; 8 bases are a match to TRBD1. V lost 5 bases and J lost 2; bases outside the gene matches: 13. The germline CDR1 and CDR2 sequences are SEHNR and FQNEAQ (reference sequence). This CDR3 spans 18 amino acids. The CDR3 DNA follows: TGTGCCAGCAGCCCGCCGCCGGACAGGGAGTTAAACACCGGGGAGCTGTTTTTT. It is translated as CASSPPPDRELNTGELFF.

This clonotype came up many times. V and J are TRBV7-8 and TRBJ1-5, with 9 bases identical to TRBD1. V shed 5 bases and J 6 bases; nucleotides not matched to a gene: 5. The CDR3 is made up of 14 amino acids. Germline V gives CDR1 SGHVS, CDR2 FQNEAQ. CDR3 sequence (DNA): TGTGCCAGCAGCGTCGGGACAGGGAGTCAGCCCCAGCATTTT. As protein: CASSVGTGSQPQHF. Full variable domain (rest looked up from reference TRBV7-8 and TRBJ1-5): GAGVSQSPRYKVAKRGQDVALRCDPISGHVSLFWYQQALGQGPEFLTYFQNEAQLDKSGLPSDRFFAERPEGSVSTLKIQRTQQEDSAVYLCASSVGTGSQPQHFGDGTRLSIL.

This clonotype was recorded many times. The chain uses TRBV11-1 and TRBJ2-2; 11 bases fit TRBD1. V trimming: 5 bases; J trimming: 4 bases; junction bases outside the gene matches: 3. Germline V gives CDR1 SGHAT, CDR2 FQDESV (reference sequence). This CDR3 has 15 amino acids. CDR3 loop: CASSAGQGGTGELFF. The CDR3 DNA reads TGTGCCAGCAGCGCGGGACAGGGGGGCACCGGGGAGCTGTTTTTT.

This clonotype was seen many times. The gene calls are TRBV20-1 and TRBJ1-1; no definite D call. The germline V and J ends were trimmed by 6 bases and 0 bases, with 20 bases remaining between them. The CDR3 runs to 16 residues. Germline V gene lookup returns CDR1 DFQATT and CDR2 SNEGSKA (reference sequence). The CDR3 coding sequence is TGCAGTGCACCGGGCCAGTCTTATGGCATGAACACTGAAGCTTTCTTT. This encodes CSAPGQSYGMNTEAFF.

With regard to this clonotype: A much larger clone sits a single nucleotide away, making a read error possible. The chain has TRBV4-1 and TRBJ2-1; 7 positions agree with TRBD2. Germline CDR1 is MGHRA and CDR2 is YSYEKL. The V gene end was trimmed by 4 bases and the J gene end by 3 bases; junction bases not matched to a gene: 18. The CDR3 loop spans 19 amino acids. The CDR3: CASSRPPASGYSFYNEQFF. CDR3 DNA: TGCGCCAGCAGCCGTCCCCCAGCTAGCGGATATAGCTTCTACAATGAGCAGTTCTTC.

This clonotype appeared many times. V and J are TRBV6-2 or TRBV6-3 and TRBJ2-1; 7 bases fit TRBD1. Per the germline V gene, CDR1 is MNHEY and CDR2 is SVGEGT. The CDR3 contains 16 residues. Losses at the gene ends were 6 bases for V and 4 bases for J; bases not matched to a gene: 12. CDR3 in DNA: TGTGCCAGCAGGAAAGGGACCGGGACAGTATACAATGAGCAGTTCTTC. This encodes CASRKGTGTVYNEQFF.

A note on this clonotype: A clone one base away is much larger, so this may be a read error. The chain carries TRBV3-1 and TRBJ1-1, with no clear D. V lost 0 bases and J 10 bases, leaving 12 bases between the germline ends. Germline V CDR1 and CDR2: LGHDT, YNNKEL (reference sequence). The CDR3 length is 13 residues. The CDR3 spells CASSQEAVGIAFF. CDR3 in DNA: TGTGCCAGCAGCCAAGAAGCCGTGGGGATAGCTTTCTTT.

This clonotype was recorded at least ten times. The J gene is TRBJ1-2, the V gene TRBV3-1; TRBD1 aligns across 12 bases. This CDR3 comprises 19 residues. Unmatched junction bases numbered 18, after V lost 4 bases and J lost 6 bases. Germline assignment: CDR1 LGHDT and CDR2 YNNKEL (reference sequence). The CDR3 DNA is TGTGCCAGCAGCCTGAAGGTCTCGGGACAGGGGGCGAGGTACGATGGCTACACCTTC. Protein product: CASSLKVSGQGARYDGYTF.

The chain employs TRBV12-3 or TRBV12-4 and TRBJ2-1, with 7 bases fitting TRBD2. V gave up 4 bases and J gave up 0 bases; unmatched junction bases: 3. This CDR3 has 15 residues. The DNA of the CDR3 is TGTGCCAGCAGTTATGGGGGGGGCTCCTACAATGAGCAGTTCTTC. It is translated as CASSYGGGSYNEQFF.

The chain couples TRBV28 to TRBJ2-4; no clear D. The CDR3 covers 15 residues. V lost 2 bases and J lost 0, with 8 bases in between. The V gene's germline CDR1 is MDHEN and CDR2 SYDVKM. The CDR3: CASSLEVPAKNIQYF. In DNA, the CDR3 is TGTGCCAGCAGTTTAGAGGTCCCAGCCAAAAACATTCAGTACTTC.

This chain joins TRBV12-3 or TRBV12-4 and TRBJ1-5; 7 bases line up with TRBD1. V gave up 6 bases and J gave up 1 base; unmatched junction bases: 3. The CDR3 length is 14 residues. The CDR3 spells CASRQQGSNQPQHF. The CDR3 coding sequence is TGTGCCAGCAGGCAACAGGGGAGCAATCAGCCCCAGCATTTT.

This clonotype was detected many times. V and J are TRBV6-6 and TRBJ1-4; D is possibly TRBD1 (6 bases). With 6 bases removed from V and 5 bases from J, the gap between germline ends came to 7 bases. The CDR3 has 12 residues. Germline V lookup: CDR1 MNHNY, CDR2 SVGAGI (reference sequence). The chain's CDR3 is CASRGANEKLFF. In DNA, the CDR3 is TGTGCCAGCAGGGGGGCAAATGAAAAACTGTTTTTT.

The chain employs TRBV27 and TRBJ2-1, with 11 bases lining up with TRBD2. Germline lookup yields CDR1 MNHEY and CDR2 SMNVEV (reference sequence). CDR3 length: 15 residues. The J segment lost 4 bases and the V segment lost 6 bases, leaving 5 bases of the junction unmatched. In DNA form, the CDR3 reads TGTGCCAGCAGCCCTTTAGCGGGAGGGTACAATGAGCAGTTCTTC. Residues: CASSPLAGGYNEQFF.

This clonotype appeared many times. The chain employs TRBV20-1 and TRBJ2-7; TRBD1 matches at 9 bases. This CDR3 spans 12 amino acids. The germline V gene has CDR1 DFQATT and CDR2 SNEGSKA (reference sequence). The ends lost 4 bases at V and 6 bases at J; junction bases unmatched: 4. The chain's CDR3 is CSAIDRGVEQYF. CDR3 nucleotides: TGCAGTGCTATTGACAGGGGGGTCGAGCAGTACTTC.

This clonotype was seen at least ten times. This chain joins TRBV29-1 and TRBJ2-3; no firm D call. V lost 6 bases, J lost 5 bases, and 18 bases lay in between. Germline values: CDR1 SQVTM, CDR2 ANQGSEA. This CDR3 contains 14 residues. The CDR3 sequence: CSVVRQGWGDTQYF. DNA for the CDR3: TGCAGCGTGGTCCGACAAGGTTGGGGAGATACGCAGTATTTT.

The rearrangement uses TRBV18 and TRBJ2-7; possibly TRBD2 for D (6 bases). Per germline, CDR1 KGHSH and CDR2 LQKENI. The CDR3 is 14 residues long. V lost 2 bases to trimming and J lost 6 bases, with 14 bases between them. This CDR3 is CASSPGRDSGEQYF. For the CDR3, the DNA is TGTGCCAGCTCACCAGGCCGGGACTCTGGCGAGCAGTACTTC. The whole variable domain, remainder taken from reference TRBV18 and TRBJ2-7, is NAGVMQNPRHLVRRRGQEARLRCSPMKGHSHVYWYRQLPEEGLKFMVYLQKENIIDESGMPKERFSAEFPKEGPSILRIQQVVRGDSAAYFCASSPGRDSGEQYFGPGTRLTVT.

V gene TRBV28 combines with J gene TRBJ2-1, with TRBD2 identical over 12 bases. V dropped 8 bases and J dropped 0; count of bases not matched to a gene: 2. The CDR3 runs 15 residues. CDR1 MDHEN and CDR2 SYDVKM come from the germline V gene. The CDR3 DNA is TGTGCCAGCCGGACTAGCGGGAACTCCTACAATGAGCAGTTCTTC. This sequence encodes CASRTSGNSYNEQFF.

This clonotype appeared many times. The chain has TRBV29-1 and TRBJ1-1; D remains unclear. This CDR3 region has 14 residues. The germline gives CDR1 SQVTM, CDR2 ANQGSEA. Trimming stripped 1 base from V and 3 bases from J, with 12 bases between. In nucleotides, the CDR3 is TGCAGCGTTGAAGGACCGCGGTCTGACACTGAAGCTTTCTTT. As protein: CSVEGPRSDTEAFF.

The gene calls are TRBV9 and TRBJ2-3; 9 bases agree with TRBD2. The CDR3 is 16 amino acids. V shed 4 bases, J shed 0 bases, and the junction held 6 bases outside the gene matches. CDR1 and CDR2 (germline): SGDLS, YYNGEE. Here the CDR3 DNA reads TGTGCCAGCAGCCACGGGCTAGCGGGGAGCACAGATACGCAGTATTTT. Its protein product is CASSHGLAGSTDTQYF.

This clonotype occurred a few times. The J gene is TRBJ1-5, the V gene TRBV20-1; TRBD1 is a possible D gene (6 bases). The CDR3 covers 15 residues. Germline assignment: CDR1 DFQATT and CDR2 SNEGSKA (reference sequence). V gave up 5 bases and J gave up 6 bases, with 20 bases separating them. CDR3 residues: CSAWQGRLRSQPQHF. DNA of the CDR3: TGCAGTGCTTGGCAGGGGAGGCTTAGGAGTCAGCCCCAGCATTTT.

The sample holds many counts of this clonotype. The rearrangement uses TRBV5-1 and TRBJ2-5, with D maybe TRBD2 (6 bases). The germline V gene encodes CDR1 SGHRS and CDR2 YFSETQ. The CDR3 is 16 amino acids. Trimming removed 1 base at V and 2 bases at J, with 15 bases between. The CDR3 is CASSLTGAGIQETQYF. CDR3 bases: TGCGCCAGCAGCTTGACAGGAGCGGGTATACAAGAGACCCAGTACTTC.